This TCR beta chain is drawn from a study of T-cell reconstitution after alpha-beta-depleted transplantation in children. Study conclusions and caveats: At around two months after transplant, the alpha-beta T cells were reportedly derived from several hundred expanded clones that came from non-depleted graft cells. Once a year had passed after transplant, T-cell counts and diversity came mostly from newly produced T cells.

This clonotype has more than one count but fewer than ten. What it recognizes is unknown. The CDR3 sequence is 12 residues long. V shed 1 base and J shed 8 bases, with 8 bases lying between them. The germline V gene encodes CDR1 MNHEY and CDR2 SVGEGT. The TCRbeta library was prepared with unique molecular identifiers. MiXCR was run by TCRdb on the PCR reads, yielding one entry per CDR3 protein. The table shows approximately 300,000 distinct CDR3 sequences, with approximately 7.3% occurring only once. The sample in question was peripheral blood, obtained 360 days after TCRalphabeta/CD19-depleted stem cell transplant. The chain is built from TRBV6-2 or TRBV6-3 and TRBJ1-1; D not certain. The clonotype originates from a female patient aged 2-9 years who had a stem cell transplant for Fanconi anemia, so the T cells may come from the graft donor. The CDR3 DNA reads TGTGCCAGCAGTTACTATCGGGCGGAAGCTTTCTTT. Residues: CASSYYRAEAFF.